This T cell receptor beta chain was identified during a study of response to subunit inactivated influenza vaccine. General study results and limits: Each seasonal influenza vaccination, the authors suggested, recruits few new T cells.

This clonotype showed up just a few times. Its antigen is undetermined. From the RT-PCR reads, TCRdb called clonotypes with MiXCR, one entry per CDR3 protein. The table has hundreds of thousands of distinct CDR3 sequences, approximately 17% seen once. Germline CDR1 reads DFQATT; CDR2 reads SNEGSKA (reference sequence). The CDR3 runs 11 residues. The V segment lost 6 bases and the J segment 14 bases; nucleotides outside the gene matches: 8. V usage is TRBV20-1 and J usage is TRBJ1-4, with 8 bases matching TRBD1. The receptor was isolated from a man between 50 and 59 years old who received an inactivated influenza vaccine. The sample in question was PBMCs from blood, obtained around 5 days after vaccination. The CDR3 reads CSAQKDRALFF. For the CDR3, the DNA is TGCAGTGCCCAAAAGGACAGGGCGCTGTTTTTT.